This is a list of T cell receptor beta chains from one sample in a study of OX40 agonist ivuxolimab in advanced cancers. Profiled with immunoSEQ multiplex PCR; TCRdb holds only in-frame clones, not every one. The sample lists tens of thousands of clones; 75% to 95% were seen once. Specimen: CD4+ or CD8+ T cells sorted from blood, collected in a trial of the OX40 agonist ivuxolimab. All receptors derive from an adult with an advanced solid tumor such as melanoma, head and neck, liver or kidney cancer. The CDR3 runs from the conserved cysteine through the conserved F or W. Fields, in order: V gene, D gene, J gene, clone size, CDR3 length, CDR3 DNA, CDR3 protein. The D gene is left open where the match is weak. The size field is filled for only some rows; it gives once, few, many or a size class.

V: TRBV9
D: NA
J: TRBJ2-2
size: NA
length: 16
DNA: TGTGCCAGCAGCGTAAGTCCGGGGGCCGGAACCGGGGAGCTGTTTTTT
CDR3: CASSVSPGAGTGELFF

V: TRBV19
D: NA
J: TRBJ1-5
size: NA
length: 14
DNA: TGTGCCAGTAGTCCCCGGGGGGGTAATCAGCCCCAGCATTTT
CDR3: CASSPRGGNQPQHF

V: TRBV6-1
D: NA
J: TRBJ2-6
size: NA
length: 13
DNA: TGTGCCAGCAGTCGACCTGGGGCCAACGTCCTGACTTTC
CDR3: CASSRPGANVLTF

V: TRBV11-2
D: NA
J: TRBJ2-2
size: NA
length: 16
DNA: TGTGCCAGCAGCTTAGCAGGAGGAGTTAACACCGGGGAGCTGTTTTTT
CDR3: CASSLAGGVNTGELFF

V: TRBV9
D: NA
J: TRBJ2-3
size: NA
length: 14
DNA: TGTGCCAGCAGCGGATACACTAGCACAGATACGCAGTATTTT
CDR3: CASSGYTSTDTQYF

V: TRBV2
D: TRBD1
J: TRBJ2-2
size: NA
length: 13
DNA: TGTGCCAGCGGACAGGGGATCGCCGGGGAGCTGTTTTTT
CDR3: CASGQGIAGELFF

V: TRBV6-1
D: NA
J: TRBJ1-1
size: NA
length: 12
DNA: TGTGCCAGCGTGCCAGGCTATGCTGAAGCTTTCTTT
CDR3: CASVPGYAEAFF

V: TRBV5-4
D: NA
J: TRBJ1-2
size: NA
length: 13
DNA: TGTGCCAGCAGCATTGACAGCTCGGATGGCTACACCTTC
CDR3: CASSIDSSDGYTF

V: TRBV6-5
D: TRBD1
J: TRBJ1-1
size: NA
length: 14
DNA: TGTGCCAGCAGACCGACAGGGACCAACACTGAAGCTTTCTTT
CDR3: CASRPTGTNTEAFF

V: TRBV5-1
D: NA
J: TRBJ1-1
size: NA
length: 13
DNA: TGCGCCAGCAGCTTGGCCTTGGGGACTGAAGCTTTCTTT
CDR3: CASSLALGTEAFF

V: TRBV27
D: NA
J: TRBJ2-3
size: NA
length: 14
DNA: TGTGCCAGCAGTCGTACAAGGAGCACAGATACGCAGTATTTT
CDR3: CASSRTRSTDTQYF

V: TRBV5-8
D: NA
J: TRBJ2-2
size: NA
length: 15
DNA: TGTGCCAGCAGCTTAAGGGCAGCGAGGAGCGGGGAGCTGTTTTTT
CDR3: CASSLRAARSGELFF

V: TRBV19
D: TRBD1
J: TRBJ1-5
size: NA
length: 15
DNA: TGTGCCAGTAGTATAGGGGACAGCTTCAATCAGCCCCAGCATTTT
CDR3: CASSIGDSFNQPQHF

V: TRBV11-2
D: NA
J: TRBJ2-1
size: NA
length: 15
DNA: TGTGCCAGCAGCTTAGAGATAGCGGCCCGGGGAGAGCAGTTCTTC
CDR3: CASSLEIAARGEQFF

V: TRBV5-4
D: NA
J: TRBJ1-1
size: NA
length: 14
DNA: TGTGCCAGCAGCTTGGAACGGACGGGGAGTGAAGCTTTCTTT
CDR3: CASSLERTGSEAFF

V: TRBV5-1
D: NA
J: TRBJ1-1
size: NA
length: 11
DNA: TGCGCCAGCAAAAAGAACACTGAAGCTTTCTTT
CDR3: CASKKNTEAFF

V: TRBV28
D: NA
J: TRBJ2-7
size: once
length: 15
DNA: TGTGCCAGCATTAATGTGGGAGTACCCCTCTACGAGCAGTACTTC
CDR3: CASINVGVPLYEQYF

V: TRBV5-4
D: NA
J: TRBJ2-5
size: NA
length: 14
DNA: TGTGCCAGCAGCCTCCCGGTGATGGAAGAGACCCAGTACTTC
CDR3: CASSLPVMEETQYF

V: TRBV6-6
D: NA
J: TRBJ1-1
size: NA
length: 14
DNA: TGTGCCAGCAGTTACCCCCCACGGGTCCCCGAAGCTTTCTTT
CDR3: CASSYPPRVPEAFF

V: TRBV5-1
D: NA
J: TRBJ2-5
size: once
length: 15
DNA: TGCGCCAGCAGCATGGCCGACTTAAGCCAAGAGACCCAGTACTTC
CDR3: CASSMADLSQETQYF

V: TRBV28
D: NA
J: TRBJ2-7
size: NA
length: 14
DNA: TGTGCCAGCAGTTTATCGCGCGGGGTGAGAGAGCAGTACTTC
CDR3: CASSLSRGVREQYF

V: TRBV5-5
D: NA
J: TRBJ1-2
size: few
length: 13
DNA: TGTGCCAGCAGCTTTCAAGGGGAGTATGGCTACACCTTC
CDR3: CASSFQGEYGYTF

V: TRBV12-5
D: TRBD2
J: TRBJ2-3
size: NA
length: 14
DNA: TGTGCTAGTGGTCAAGGACTAGCGGGAGATACGCAGTATTTT
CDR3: CASGQGLAGDTQYF

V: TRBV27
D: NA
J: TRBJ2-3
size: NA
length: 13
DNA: TGTGCCAGCAGTTCATATCTCTCAGATACGCAGTATTTT
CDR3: CASSSYLSDTQYF

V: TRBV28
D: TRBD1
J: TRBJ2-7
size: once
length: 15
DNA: TGTGCCAGCAGCCCAACCGGGACAGGACGTTACGAGCAGTACTTC
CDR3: CASSPTGTGRYEQYF

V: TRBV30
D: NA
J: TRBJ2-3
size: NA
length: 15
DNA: TGTGCCTGGAGTGTACTGGGTGGGAGGACAGATACGCAGTATTTT
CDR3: CAWSVLGGRTDTQYF

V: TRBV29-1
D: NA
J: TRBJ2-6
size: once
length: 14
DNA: TGCAGCGTGAGGCAGGGCACCGGGGCCAACGTCCTGACTTTC
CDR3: CSVRQGTGANVLTF

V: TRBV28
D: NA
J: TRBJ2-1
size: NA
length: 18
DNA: TGTGCCAGCAGTTTATATCCACCAAGGACCAAAGACTACAATGAGCAGTTCTTC
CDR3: CASSLYPPRTKDYNEQFF

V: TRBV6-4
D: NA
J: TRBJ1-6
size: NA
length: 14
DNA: TGTGCCAGCAGTGCCATGGGCTATAATTCACCCCTCCACTTT
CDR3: CASSAMGYNSPLHF

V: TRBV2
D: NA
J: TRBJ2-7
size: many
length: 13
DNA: TGTGCCAGCGGGACGGTGTTTTCCTACGAGCAGTACTTC
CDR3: CASGTVFSYEQYF

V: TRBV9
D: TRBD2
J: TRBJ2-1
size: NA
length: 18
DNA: TGTGCCAGCAGCGTAGGACTAGCGGTCTTCAGCTCCTACAATGAGCAGTTCTTC
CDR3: CASSVGLAVFSSYNEQFF

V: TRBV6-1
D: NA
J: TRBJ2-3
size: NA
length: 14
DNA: TGTGCCAGCAGTGACGGCCTTACCACAGATACGCAGTATTTT
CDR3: CASSDGLTTDTQYF

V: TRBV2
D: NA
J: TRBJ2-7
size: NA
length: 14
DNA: TGTGCCAGCAGGGAGGGGACAGCCGACCACGAGCAGTACTTC
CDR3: CASREGTADHEQYF

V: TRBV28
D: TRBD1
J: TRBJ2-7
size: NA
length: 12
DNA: TGTGCCAGCAGTTGGACAGGGAACGAGCAGTACTTC
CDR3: CASSWTGNEQYF

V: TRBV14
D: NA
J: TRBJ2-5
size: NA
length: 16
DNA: TGTGCCAGCAGCCAAGAAAGAGGTTTCGTTGGGGAGACCCAGTACTTC
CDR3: CASSQERGFVGETQYF

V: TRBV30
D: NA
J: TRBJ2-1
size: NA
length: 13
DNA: TGTGCCTGGAGTACAACGGGCGTAAATGAGCAGTTCTTC
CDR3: CAWSTTGVNEQFF

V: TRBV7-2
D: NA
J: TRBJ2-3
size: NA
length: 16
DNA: TGTGCCAGCAGCCTCGGGAGAGGGGTTAGCACAGATACGCAGTATTTT
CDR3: CASSLGRGVSTDTQYF

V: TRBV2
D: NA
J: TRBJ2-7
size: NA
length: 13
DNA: TGTGCCAGCAGCCTTAAGGCACCCTACGAGCAGTACTTC
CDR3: CASSLKAPYEQYF

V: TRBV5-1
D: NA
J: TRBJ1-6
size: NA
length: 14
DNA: TGCGCCAGCAGCTTGGGGGGCTCCAATTCACCCCTCCACTTT
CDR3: CASSLGGSNSPLHF

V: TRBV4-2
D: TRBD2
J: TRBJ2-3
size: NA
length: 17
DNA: TGTGCCAGCAGCCAAGATAAGCGGAGCGGTAGCGGGAATACGCAGTATTTT
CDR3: CASSQDKRSGSGNTQYF

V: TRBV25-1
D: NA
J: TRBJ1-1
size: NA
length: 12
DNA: TGTGCCAGCAGTGAATTCCCAGCTGAAGCTTTCTTT
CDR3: CASSEFPAEAFF

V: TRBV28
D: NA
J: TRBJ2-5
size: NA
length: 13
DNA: TGTGCCAGCAGTTTTCAGGGTTTGGAGACCCAGTACTTC
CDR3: CASSFQGLETQYF

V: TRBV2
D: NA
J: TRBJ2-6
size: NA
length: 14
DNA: TGTGCCAGCAATCGGGGCTCTGGGGCCAACGTCCTGACTTTC
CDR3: CASNRGSGANVLTF

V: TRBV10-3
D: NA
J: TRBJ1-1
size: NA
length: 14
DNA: TGTGCCATCAGAGTGGGACGGGAGAACACTGAAGCTTTCTTT
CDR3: CAIRVGRENTEAFF

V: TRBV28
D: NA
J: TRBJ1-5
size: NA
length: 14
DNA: TGTGCCAGCAGTTTATCCCGGGACGGGCAGCCCCAGCATTTT
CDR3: CASSLSRDGQPQHF

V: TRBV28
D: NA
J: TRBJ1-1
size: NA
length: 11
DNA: TGTGCCAGCAGTTTTGCTCTGGAAGCTTTCTTT
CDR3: CASSFALEAFF

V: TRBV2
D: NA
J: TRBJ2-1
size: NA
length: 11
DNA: TGTGCCAGCAACAGTATAAATGAGCAGTTCTTC
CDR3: CASNSINEQFF

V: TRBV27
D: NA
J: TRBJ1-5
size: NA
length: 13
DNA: TGTGCCAGCAGTTTACACAGGGAGCTGCCCCAGCATTTT
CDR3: CASSLHRELPQHF

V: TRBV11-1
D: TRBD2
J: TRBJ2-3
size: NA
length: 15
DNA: TGTGCCAGCAGCTTAACTAGCGTGCGCACAGATACGCAGTATTTT
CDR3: CASSLTSVRTDTQYF

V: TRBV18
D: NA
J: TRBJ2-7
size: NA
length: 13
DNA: TGTGCCAGCTCCCGCGGACAAGATCCCGAGCAGTACTTC
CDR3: CASSRGQDPEQYF

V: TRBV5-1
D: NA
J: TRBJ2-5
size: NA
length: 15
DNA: TGCGCCAGCAGCCTGATCGGGACCAACCAAGAGACCCAGTACTTC
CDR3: CASSLIGTNQETQYF

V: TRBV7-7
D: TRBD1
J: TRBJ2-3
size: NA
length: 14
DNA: TGTGCTAGCAGCTTAGACAGGGCCGCAGATACGCAGTATTTT
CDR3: CASSLDRAADTQYF

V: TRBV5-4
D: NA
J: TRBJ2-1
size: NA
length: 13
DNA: TGTGCCAGCAGCCCCATTGGAGTGAATGAGCAGTTCTTC
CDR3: CASSPIGVNEQFF